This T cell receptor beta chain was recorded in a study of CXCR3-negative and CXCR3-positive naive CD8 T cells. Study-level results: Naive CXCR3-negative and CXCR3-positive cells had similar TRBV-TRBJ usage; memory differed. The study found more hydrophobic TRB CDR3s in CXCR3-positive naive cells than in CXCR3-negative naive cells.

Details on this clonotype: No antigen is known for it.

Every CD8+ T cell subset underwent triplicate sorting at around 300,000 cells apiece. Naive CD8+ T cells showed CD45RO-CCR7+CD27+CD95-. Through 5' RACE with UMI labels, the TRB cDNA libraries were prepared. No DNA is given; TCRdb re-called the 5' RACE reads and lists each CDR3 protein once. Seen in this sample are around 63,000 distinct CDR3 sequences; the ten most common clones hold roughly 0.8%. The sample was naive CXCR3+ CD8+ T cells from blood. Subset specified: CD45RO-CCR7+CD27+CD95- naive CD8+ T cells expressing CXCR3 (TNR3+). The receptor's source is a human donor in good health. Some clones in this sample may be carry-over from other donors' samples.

CDR3 in amino acids: CSVEGPTNYGYTF. The V gene is TRBV29-1, the J gene TRBJ1-2; no DNA is available, so the TRBD1 call from TCRdb remains unchecked. Germline V lookup: CDR1 SQVTM, CDR2 ANQGSEA. The CDR3 totals 13 residues. Drawing the rest from reference TRBV29-1 and TRBJ1-2, the complete variable domain is SAVISQKPSRDICQRGTSLTIQCQVDSQVTMMFWYRQQPGQSLTLIATANQGSEATYESGFVIDKFPISRPNLTFSTLTVSNMSPEDSSIYLCSVEGPTNYGYTFGSGTRLTVV.